This T cell receptor beta chain was recorded in a study of shared clonotypes between healthy human individuals. Using immunoSEQ multiplex PCR, the repertoire was profiled, and TCRdb retains in-frame clones only, with some absent. The repertoire has some 2,500,000 clones, 93% of them found once; the top ten carry approximately 0.35%. The source of this sequence is a man aged 18 to 30 in good health. Some clones in this sample may be carry-over from other donors' samples. The sample taken for sequencing was naive CD4+ T cells from PBMCs. Documented subset: CD45RA+ positively selected.

The CDR3 nucleotides are TGTGCCAGTAGTATTGTGATGAACACCGGGGAGCTGTTTTTT. This encodes CASSIVMNTGELFF. The chain carries TRBV19 and TRBJ2-2, with D unclear. The CDR3 contains 14 residues. Germline CDR1 is LNHDA and CDR2 is SQIVND (reference sequence). The V gene lost 3 bases and the J gene lost 1 base, with 6 bases spanning the gap. The full variable domain, its missing parts supplied by reference TRBV19 and TRBJ2-2, is DGGITQSPKYLFRKEGQNVTLSCEQNLNHDAMYWYRQDPGQGLRLIYYSQIVNDFQKGDIAEGYSVSREKKESFPLTVTSAQKNPTAFYLCASSIVMNTGELFFGEGSRLTVL.